This TCR beta chain was sequenced during a study of identical twins (dated by TCRdb to the mid-2010s). Study-wide context: TCR alpha and beta repertoires from monozygotic twins, unrelated adults of various ages and cord blood were deep-sequenced to test whether fetal clonotypes persist. To rule out contamination, the twin experiments were replicated at different times with different library preparation protocols. What the authors observed across the whole study: Zero-insertion analyses could be partly confounded by invariant T cells such as MAIT and iNKT, though diverse VJ usage argued against such confounding for most clonotypes. Compared with coincidental sharing between unrelated individuals, an excess of low generation-probability sequences was observed among out-of-frame TCR alpha sequences shared between twins. Fewer insertions were carried by abundant cord blood beta clonotypes; a weaker similar trend was observed in young adult naive repertoires, while no such trend was observed in memory repertoires. Out-of-frame TCR alpha sharing in monozygotic twins was systematically underestimated by recombination models, whereas sharing between unrelated individuals was in agreement with the recombination models. In beta out-of-frame sequences, excess twin sharing was weaker, because having fewer shared sequences lowered the signal-to-noise ratio. Conclusions relied on cross-sectional statistical analysis, since the same donors could not be followed over many years.

The library came from 5' RACE. Sequencing was performed on an Illumina HiSeq 2000. Template switching introduced a universal primer binding site; the final cDNA contained a unique molecular identifier, enabling accurate counting of TCR cDNA molecules. Specific primers in the conserved constant-segment region were used to synthesize first-strand cDNA for the TCR alpha and beta chains. Each cDNA library was double barcoded, with a SMART-Mk sample barcode plus Illumina barcodes, to control for contamination. Two successive PCR steps introduced TruSeq adapter sequences along with Illumina sample barcodes. The TCR alpha and beta cDNA libraries were sequenced on the Illumina HiSeq platform using custom primers. The original pipeline was this. Raw reads were processed with MiGEC to extract unique molecular identifiers, and MiXCR was used to determine CDR3 positions. For each individual, recombination models were inferred using an EM algorithm with the repgenHMM and IGoR tools. The tcR package in R was used for shared clonotype analysis, with sharing normalized by the product of cloneset sizes. To study raw recombination without the effects of thymic and clonal selection, out-of-frame nonproductive sequences were analyzed. The public reads were quality trimmed at Q25 with fastp and then assembled into clones with MiXCR by TCRdb, keeping productive beta chains. Every CDR3 protein is listed once, alongside the most common genes and DNA of its rows. The V and J calls were determined by TCRdb, not by the authors. The sample table lists 200,000 to 250,000 distinct CDR3 sequences, roughly 7% of them with a count of one. Roughly 3.4% of the sample is in the top ten clones.

Sequences SGHRS (CDR1) and YFSETQ (CDR2) are obtained from the germline V gene. Including the terminal cysteine and phenylalanine, the CDR3 comprises 14 residues. CDR3 DNA only is kept here, 42 bases in frame from base 1. Ends trimmed: V by 5 bases, J by 4 bases; bases unmatched to a gene: 5. Every donor was a healthy Caucasian. Three pairs of female monozygotic twins, all aged about 18 to 29 years, were included in the twin cohort. Miltenyi CD45RO+ enrichment and human naive T-cell isolation kits were used to isolate memory (CD45RO+) and naive T cells from PBMC. There are a few counts of this clonotype. What this receptor recognizes is not known. Within one base of it there is no much larger clone, and no base qualities were kept. This sample also belongs to another study, concerning yellow fever vaccine responses in identical twins. That second report states: According to the authors, the vaccine-induced T cell response in identical twins seemed to be partly convergent and partly specific to each individual. Focusing on identical twins, the study followed the T cell clones that responded to the vaccine, and did so with precision.

This TCR came from a woman younger than 35 in good health. The V and J genes are TRBV5-1 and TRBJ2-1; 8 bases in the middle match TRBD2. The material sequenced was memory (CD45RO+) T cells sorted from blood. Sample cell subset or site, as interpreted from the label and publication: CD45RO+ enriched T cells. The DNA reads TGCGCCAGCAGTCGGGGGGGGGAATACAATGAGCAGTTCTTC. Its product reads: CASSRGGEYNEQFF.